Included here is one T cell receptor beta chain sequence, with context. These data come from a study of blood T cell repertoires in COVID-19. Participant age was about 18 to 89 years, and participants resided in fewer than 25 US areas. Researchers sorted participants into cohorts using their self-reported clinical history. As handled by the study authors: For nucleated cells, counts were estimated from reference gene primer amplification. Measured with immunoSEQ multiplex PCR; TCRdb has only the in-frame clones, and not every one. V, J and clone size reflect that table, while D and trimming were determined from the DNA. There are over 200,000 clones in the sample; approximately 86% occur only once, and 10% lies in the top ten. This CDR3 is 18 amino acids long. Germline V gene data show CDR1 as MDHEN and CDR2 as SYDVKM. Trimming took off 3 bases at V and 2 bases at J, with 22 bases between the two ends.

Sequenced material: PBMCs or T cells enriched from blood (not recorded which). This TCR was sampled from a man between 18 and 35 years old with acute COVID-19. The chain links TRBV28 to TRBJ1-2; possibly TRBD1 for D (5 bases). CDR3 in DNA: TGTGCCAGCAGTTTTGGGGTTAGGGAAGGGGATCGGAACTATGGCTACACCTTC. It translates to CASSFGVREGDRNYGYTF.